This T cell receptor (beta chain) was found in a study of early T cells in non-severe SARS-CoV-2 infection. Study in general: Sequenced bulk RNA came from whole blood that was unsorted, and chains were unpaired.

Turning to this clonotype: What it binds is unknown.

Unique molecular identifiers were affixed to single, distinct cDNA molecules. One entry per CDR3 protein results from TCRdb running MiXCR on the 5' RACE reads. The profile covers about 100,000 distinct CDR3 sequences, with about 12% appearing a single time and roughly 6.3% taken by the ten largest. Study-level results: Comparison of clonotypes with VDJdb favored anti-spike CD8 responses while missing private and CD4 specificities.

Sequencing was carried out using whole blood. The sequence was collected from an adult who was a healthcare worker with PCR-confirmed SARS-CoV-2 infection or an uninfected control (not recorded which).

This chain's CDR3 is CASRPSWGAAAKNIQYF. The DNA of the CDR3 is TGTGCCAGCAGACCCTCATGGGGGGCGGCAGCCAAAAACATTCAGTACTTC. The rearrangement uses TRBV28 and TRBJ2-4; D may correspond to TRBD1 or TRBD2 (6 bases each). V lost 6 bases and J 0 bases, leaving 18 bases between the germline ends. Germline V gives CDR1 MDHEN, CDR2 SYDVKM. The length of the CDR3 is 17 residues.